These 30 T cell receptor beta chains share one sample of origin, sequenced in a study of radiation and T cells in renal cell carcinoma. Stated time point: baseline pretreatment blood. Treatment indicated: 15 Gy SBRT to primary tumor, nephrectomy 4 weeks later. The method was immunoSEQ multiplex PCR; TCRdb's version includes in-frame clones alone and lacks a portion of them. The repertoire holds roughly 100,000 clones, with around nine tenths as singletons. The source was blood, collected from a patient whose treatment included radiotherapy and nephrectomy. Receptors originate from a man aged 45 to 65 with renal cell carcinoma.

Written as DNA, the CDR3 is TGCGCCAGCAGCCCAATTCCGGGACAGGGGACGGGTCAGCCCCAGCATTTT. Protein product: CASSPIPGQGTGQPQHF. J is TRBJ1-5 and V is TRBV4-1; 10 bases are shared with TRBD1. The junction had 12 bases not matched to a gene; V was cut back by 4 bases and J by 6 bases. CDR3 length: 17 amino acids. Germline-derived CDR1 and CDR2 are MGHRA and YSYEKL.

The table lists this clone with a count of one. This CDR3 is CSVGDRGFGYTF. The CDR3 bases are TGCAGCGTTGGGGACCGAGGATTTGGGTACACCTTC. The rearrangement links TRBV29-1 to TRBJ1-2; D possibly corresponds to TRBD1 (5 bases). The CDR3 totals 12 residues. The ends were cut back, 4 bases at V and 11 bases at J, with 17 bases in the middle. Germline V gene sequence: CDR1 SQVTM, CDR2 ANQGSEA.

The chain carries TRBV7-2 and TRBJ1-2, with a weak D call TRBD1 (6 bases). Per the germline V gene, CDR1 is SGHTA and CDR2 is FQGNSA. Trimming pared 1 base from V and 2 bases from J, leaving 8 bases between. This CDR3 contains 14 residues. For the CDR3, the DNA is TGTGCCAGCAGCTTAGGGACAGAAAACTATGGCTACACCTTC. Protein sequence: CASSLGTENYGYTF. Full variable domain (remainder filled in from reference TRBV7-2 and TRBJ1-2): GAGVSQSPSNKVTEKGKDVELRCDPISGHTALYWYRQSLGQGLEFLIYFQGNSAPDKSGLPSDRFSAERTGGSVSTLTIQRTQQEDSAVYLCASSLGTENYGYTFGSGTRLTVV.

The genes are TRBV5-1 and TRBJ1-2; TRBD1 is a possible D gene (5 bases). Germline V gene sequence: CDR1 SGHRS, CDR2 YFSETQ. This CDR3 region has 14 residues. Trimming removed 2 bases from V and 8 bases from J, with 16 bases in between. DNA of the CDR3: TGCGCCAGCAGCTTAGGCAGGGTTCCTTGGGGCTACACCTTC. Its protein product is CASSLGRVPWGYTF. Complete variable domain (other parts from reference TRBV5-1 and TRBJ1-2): KAGVTQTPRYLIKTRGQQVTLSCSPISGHRSVSWYQQTPGQGLQFLFEYFSETQRNKGNFPGRFSGRQFSNSRSEMNVSTLELGDSALYLCASSLGRVPWGYTFGSGTRLTVV.

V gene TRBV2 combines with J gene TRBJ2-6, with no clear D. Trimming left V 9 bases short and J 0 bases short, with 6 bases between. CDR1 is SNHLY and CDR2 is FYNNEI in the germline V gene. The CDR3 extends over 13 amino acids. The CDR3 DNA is TGTGCCAGGGAACCCTCTGGGGCCAACGTCCTGACTTTC. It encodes CAREPSGANVLTF.

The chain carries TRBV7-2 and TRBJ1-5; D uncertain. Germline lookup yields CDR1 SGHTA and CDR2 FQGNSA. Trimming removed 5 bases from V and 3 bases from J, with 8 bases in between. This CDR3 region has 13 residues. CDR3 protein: CASSGTNNQPQHF. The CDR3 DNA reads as TGTGCCAGCAGCGGAACTAACAATCAGCCCCAGCATTTT.

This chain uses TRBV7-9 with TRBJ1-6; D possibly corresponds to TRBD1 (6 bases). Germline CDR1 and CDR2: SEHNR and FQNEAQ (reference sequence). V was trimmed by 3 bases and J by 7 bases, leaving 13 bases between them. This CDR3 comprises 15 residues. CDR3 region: CASSFLRGGNSPLHF. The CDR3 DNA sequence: TGTGCCAGCAGCTTTTTGAGAGGGGGAAATTCACCCCTCCACTTT. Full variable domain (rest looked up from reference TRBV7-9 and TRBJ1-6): DTGVSQNPRHKITKRGQNVTFRCDPISEHNRLYWYRQTLGQGPEFLTYFQNEAQLEKSRLLSDRFSAERPKGSFSTLEIQRTEQGDSAMYLCASSFLRGGNSPLHFGNGTRLTVT.

This CDR3 reads CASSLVVQTGTQYF. Here the CDR3 DNA reads TGCGCCAGCAGCTTGGTTGTCCAAACTGGTACGCAGTATTTT. V and J are TRBV5-1 and TRBJ2-3, with unresolved D. Between the trimmed V and J ends, which lost 0 bases and 8 bases, there was a span of 13 bases. CDR3 size: 14 residues. Per germline, CDR1 SGHRS and CDR2 YFSETQ.

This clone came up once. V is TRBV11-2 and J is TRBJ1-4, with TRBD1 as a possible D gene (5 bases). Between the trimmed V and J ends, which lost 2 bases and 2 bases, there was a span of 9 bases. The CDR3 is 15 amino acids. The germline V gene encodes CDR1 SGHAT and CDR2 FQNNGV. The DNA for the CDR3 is TGTGCCAGCAGCTTAATGGGGGTGACTAATGAAAAACTGTTTTTT. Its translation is CASSLMGVTNEKLFF. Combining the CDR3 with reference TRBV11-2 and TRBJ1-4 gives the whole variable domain EAGVAQSPRYKIIEKRQSVAFWCNPISGHATLYWYQQILGQGPKLLIQFQNNGVVDDSQLPKDRFSAERLKGVDSTLKIQPAKLEDSAVYLCASSLMGVTNEKLFFGSGTQLSVL.

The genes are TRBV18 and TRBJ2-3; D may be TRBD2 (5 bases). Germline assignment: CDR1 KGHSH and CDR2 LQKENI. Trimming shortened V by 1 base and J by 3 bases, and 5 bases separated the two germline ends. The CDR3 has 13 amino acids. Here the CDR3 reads CASSPRETDTQYF. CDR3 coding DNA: TGTGCCAGCTCACCACGGGAGACAGATACGCAGTATTTT. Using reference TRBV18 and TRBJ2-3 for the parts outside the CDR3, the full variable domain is NAGVMQNPRHLVRRRGQEARLRCSPMKGHSHVYWYRQLPEEGLKFMVYLQKENIIDESGMPKERFSAEFPKEGPSILRIQQVVRGDSAAYFCASSPRETDTQYFGPGTRLTVL.

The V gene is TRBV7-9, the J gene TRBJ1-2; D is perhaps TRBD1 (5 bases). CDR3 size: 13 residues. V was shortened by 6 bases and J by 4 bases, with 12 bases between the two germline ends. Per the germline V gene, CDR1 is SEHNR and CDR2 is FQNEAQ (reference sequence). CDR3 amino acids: CASSSDIRYGYTF. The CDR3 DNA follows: TGTGCCAGCAGTTCGGACATCCGCTATGGCTACACCTTC.

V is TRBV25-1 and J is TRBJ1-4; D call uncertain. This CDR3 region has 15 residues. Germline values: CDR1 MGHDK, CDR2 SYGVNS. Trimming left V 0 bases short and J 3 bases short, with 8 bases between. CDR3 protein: CASSEYSGPNEKLFF. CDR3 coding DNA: TGTGCCAGCAGTGAATACAGCGGGCCTAATGAAAAACTGTTTTTT.

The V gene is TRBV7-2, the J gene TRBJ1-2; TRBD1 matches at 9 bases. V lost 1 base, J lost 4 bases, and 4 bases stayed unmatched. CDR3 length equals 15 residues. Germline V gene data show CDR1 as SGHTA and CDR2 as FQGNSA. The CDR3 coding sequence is TGTGCCAGCAGCTTAGGCGGGACAGGGATCTATGGCTACACCTTC. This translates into CASSLGGTGIYGYTF.

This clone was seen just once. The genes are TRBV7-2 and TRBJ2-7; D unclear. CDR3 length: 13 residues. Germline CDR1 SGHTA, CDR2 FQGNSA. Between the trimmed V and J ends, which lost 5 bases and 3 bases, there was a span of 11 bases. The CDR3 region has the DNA TGTGCCAGCAGCCCCAGTCCTCACTACGAGCAGTACTTC. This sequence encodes CASSPSPHYEQYF.

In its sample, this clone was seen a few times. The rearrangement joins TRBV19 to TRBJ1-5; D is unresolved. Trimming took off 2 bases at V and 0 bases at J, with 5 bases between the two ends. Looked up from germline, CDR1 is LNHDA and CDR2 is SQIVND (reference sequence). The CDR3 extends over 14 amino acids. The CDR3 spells CASSISYSNQPQHF. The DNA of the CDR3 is TGTGCCAGTAGTATATCCTATAGCAATCAGCCCCAGCATTTT.

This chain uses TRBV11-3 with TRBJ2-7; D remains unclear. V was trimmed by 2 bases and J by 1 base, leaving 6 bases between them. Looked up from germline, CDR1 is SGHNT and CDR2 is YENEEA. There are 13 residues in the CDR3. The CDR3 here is CASSLSDSYEQYF. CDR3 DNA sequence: TGTGCCAGCAGCTTAAGTGATTCCTACGAGCAGTACTTC.

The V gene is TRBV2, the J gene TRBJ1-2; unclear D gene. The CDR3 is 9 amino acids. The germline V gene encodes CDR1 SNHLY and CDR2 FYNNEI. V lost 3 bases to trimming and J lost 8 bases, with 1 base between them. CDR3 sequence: CASSEGYTF. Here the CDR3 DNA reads TGTGCCAGCAGTGAGGGCTACACCTTC.

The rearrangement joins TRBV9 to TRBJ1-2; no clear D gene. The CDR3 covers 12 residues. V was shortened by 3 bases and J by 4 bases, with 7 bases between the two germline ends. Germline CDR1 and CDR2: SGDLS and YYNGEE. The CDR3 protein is CASSAAGYGYTF. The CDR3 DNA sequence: TGTGCCAGCAGCGCCGCCGGCTATGGCTACACCTTC.

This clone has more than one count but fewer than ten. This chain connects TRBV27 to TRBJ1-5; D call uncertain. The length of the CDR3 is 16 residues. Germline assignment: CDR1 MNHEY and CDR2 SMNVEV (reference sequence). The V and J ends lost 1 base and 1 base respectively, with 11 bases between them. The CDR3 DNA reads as TGTGCCAGCAGTTTATATGGGCCCCAGAGCAATCAGCCCCAGCATTTT. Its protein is CASSLYGPQSNQPQHF.

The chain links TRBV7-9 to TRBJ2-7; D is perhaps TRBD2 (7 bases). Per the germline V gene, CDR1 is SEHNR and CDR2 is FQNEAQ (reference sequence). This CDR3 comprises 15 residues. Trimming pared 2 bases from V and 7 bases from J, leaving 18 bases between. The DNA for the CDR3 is TGTGCCAGCAGCTTACCCTTAGGGGGAGGGGAAGAGCAGTACTTC. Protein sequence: CASSLPLGGGEEQYF. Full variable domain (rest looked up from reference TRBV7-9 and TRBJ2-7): DTGVSQNPRHKITKRGQNVTFRCDPISEHNRLYWYRQTLGQGPEFLTYFQNEAQLEKSRLLSDRFSAERPKGSFSTLEIQRTEQGDSAMYLCASSLPLGGGEEQYFGPGTRLTVT.

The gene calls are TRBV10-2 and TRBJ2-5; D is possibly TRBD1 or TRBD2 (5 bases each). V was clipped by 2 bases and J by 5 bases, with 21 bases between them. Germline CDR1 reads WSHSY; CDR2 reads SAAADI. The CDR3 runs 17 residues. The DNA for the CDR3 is TGCGCCAGCAGTGAGGTTCCGCCCGGGACCCGCGGGGAGACCCAGTACTTC. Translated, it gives CASSEVPPGTRGETQYF.

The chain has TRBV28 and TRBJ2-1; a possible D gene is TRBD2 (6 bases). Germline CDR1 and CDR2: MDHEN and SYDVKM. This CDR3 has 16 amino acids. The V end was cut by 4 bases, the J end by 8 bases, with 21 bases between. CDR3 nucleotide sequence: TGTGCCAGCAGTTCCCCCAGGAGGGCCGGAGTCGATGAGCAGTTCTTC. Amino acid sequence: CASSSPRRAGVDEQFF.

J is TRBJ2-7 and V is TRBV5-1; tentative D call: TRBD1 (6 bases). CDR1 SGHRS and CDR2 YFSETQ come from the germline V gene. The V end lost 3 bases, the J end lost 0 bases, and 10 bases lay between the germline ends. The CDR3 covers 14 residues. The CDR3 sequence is CASSSRTVSYEQYF. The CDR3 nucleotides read TGCGCCAGCAGCTCACGGACAGTCTCCTACGAGCAGTACTTC.

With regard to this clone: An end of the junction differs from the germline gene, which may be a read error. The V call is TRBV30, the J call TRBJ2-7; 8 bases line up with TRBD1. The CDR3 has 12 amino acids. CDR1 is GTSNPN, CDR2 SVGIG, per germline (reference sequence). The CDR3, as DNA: TGTGCCTGGACCCGACGGACAGGGCCACTATCTTTC. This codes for CAWTRRTGPLSF.

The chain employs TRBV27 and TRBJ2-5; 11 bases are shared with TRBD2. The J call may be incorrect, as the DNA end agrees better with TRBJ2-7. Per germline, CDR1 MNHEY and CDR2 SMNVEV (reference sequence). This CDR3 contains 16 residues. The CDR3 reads CASKRGLAAETYEQYF. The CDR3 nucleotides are TGTGCCAGCAAAAGGGGACTAGCGGCAGAGACGTACGAGCAGTACTTC.

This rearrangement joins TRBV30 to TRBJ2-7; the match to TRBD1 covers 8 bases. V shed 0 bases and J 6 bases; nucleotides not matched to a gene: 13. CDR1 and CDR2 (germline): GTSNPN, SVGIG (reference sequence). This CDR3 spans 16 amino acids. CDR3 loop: CAWSVPSDRATREQYF. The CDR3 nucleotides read TGTGCCTGGAGTGTTCCTTCGGACAGGGCCACGCGCGAGCAGTACTTC.

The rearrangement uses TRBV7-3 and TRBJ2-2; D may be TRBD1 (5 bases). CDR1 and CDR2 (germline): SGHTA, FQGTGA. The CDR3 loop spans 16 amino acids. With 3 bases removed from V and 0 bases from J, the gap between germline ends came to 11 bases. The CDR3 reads CASSFQGLSNTGELFF. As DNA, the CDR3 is TGTGCCAGCAGCTTTCAGGGCCTCTCGAACACCGGGGAGCTGTTTTTT.

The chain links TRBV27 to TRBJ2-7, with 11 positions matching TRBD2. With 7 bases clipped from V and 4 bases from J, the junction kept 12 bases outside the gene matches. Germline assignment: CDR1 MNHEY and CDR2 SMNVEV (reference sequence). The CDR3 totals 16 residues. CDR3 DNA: TGTGCCAGCAAAAGGGGACTAGCGGCAGAGACGTACGAGCAGTACTTC. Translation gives CASKRGLAAETYEQYF.

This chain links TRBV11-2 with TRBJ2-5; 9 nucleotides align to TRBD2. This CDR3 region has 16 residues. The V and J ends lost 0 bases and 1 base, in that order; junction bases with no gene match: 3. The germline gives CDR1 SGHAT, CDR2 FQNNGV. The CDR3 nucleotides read TGTGCCAGCAGCTTAGAAGTAGCGGGGGTCCAAGAGACCCAGTACTTC. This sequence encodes CASSLEVAGVQETQYF.

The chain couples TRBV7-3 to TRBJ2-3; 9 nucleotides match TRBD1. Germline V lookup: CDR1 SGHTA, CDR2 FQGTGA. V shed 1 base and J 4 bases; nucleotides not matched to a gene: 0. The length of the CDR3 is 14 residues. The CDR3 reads CASSLRTGADTQYF. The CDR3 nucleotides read TGTGCCAGCAGCTTAAGGACAGGGGCAGATACGCAGTATTTT.